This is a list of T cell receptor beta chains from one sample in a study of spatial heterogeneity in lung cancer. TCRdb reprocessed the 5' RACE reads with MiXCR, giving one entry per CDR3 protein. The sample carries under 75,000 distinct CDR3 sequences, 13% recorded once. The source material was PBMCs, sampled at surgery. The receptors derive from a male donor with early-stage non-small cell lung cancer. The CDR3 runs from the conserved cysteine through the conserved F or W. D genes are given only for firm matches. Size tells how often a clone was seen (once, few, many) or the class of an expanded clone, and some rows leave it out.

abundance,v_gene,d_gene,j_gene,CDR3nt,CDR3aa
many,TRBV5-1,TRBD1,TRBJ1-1,TGCGCCAGCAGCTCGGGACAGGGCATGAACACTGAAGCTTTCTTT,CASSSGQGMNTEAFF
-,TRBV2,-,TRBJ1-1,TGTGCCAGCAGTGTGGCTGATGAAGCTTTCTTT,CASSVADEAFF
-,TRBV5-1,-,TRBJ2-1,TGCGCCAGCAGCTTGCCCCTTGGGGGGCTGTCCTACAATGAGCAGTTCTTC,CASSLPLGGLSYNEQFF
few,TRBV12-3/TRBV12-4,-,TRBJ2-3,TGTGCCAGCAGTTTAGGGGCCGGTAATACGCAGTATTTT,CASSLGAGNTQYF
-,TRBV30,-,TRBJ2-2,TGTGCCTGGAGACCACTATCAAGGGGGGACACCGGGGAGCTGTTTTTT,CAWRPLSRGDTGELFF
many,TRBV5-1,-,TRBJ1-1,TGCGCCAGCAGCTTGAGCCCGCCGAACACTGAAGCTTTCTTT,CASSLSPPNTEAFF
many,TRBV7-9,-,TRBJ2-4,TGTGCCAGCAGCTCCGTTTCGAACATTCAGTACTTC,CASSSVSNIQYF
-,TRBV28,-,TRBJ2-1,TGTGCCAGCCAGCAGGAGGGCAGGGATGAGCAGTTCTTC,CASQQEGRDEQFF
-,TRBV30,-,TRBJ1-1,TGTGCCTGGACAAGGGCCCACACTGAAGCTTTCTTT,CAWTRAHTEAFF
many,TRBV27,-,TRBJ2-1,TGTGCCAGCAGAGCCTTGAGGGGTGAGCAGTTCTTC,CASRALRGEQFF
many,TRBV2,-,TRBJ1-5,TGTGCCAGCAGTGGACCATTTAGCAATCAGCCCCAGCATTTT,CASSGPFSNQPQHF
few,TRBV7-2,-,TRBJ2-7,TGTGCCAGCAGCCCCCTGGCCTACTCCTACGAGCAGTACTTC,CASSPLAYSYEQYF
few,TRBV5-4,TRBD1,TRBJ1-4,TGTGCCAGCAGCTCCTACAGGGGGACGGGCGAAAAACTGTTTTTT,CASSSYRGTGEKLFF
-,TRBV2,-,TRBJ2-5,TGTGCCAGCAGTGCAAGCAACCAAGAGACCCAGTACTTC,CASSASNQETQYF
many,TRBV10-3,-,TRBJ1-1,TGTGCCACCGCCGAGAGGGCTTTGGACACTGAAGCTTTCTTT,CATAERALDTEAFF
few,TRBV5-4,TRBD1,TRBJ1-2,TGTGCCAGCAGCAGGGGGCAGGGAAGCAACTATGGCTACACCTTC,CASSRGQGSNYGYTF
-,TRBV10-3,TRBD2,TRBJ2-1,TGTGCCATCAATGCGGGAGGGCCCTACAATGAGCAGTTCTTC,CAINAGGPYNEQFF
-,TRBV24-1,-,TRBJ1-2,TGTGCCACCAGCCAGGGAAACTATGGCTACACCTTC,CATSQGNYGYTF
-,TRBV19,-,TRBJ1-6,TGTGCCAGTCGGACCTCGGGTAATTCACCCCTCCACTTT,CASRTSGNSPLHF
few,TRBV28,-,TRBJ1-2,TGTGCCAGCAGTACCCCTAACTATGGCTACACCTTC,CASSTPNYGYTF
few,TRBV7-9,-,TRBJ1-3,TGTGCCAGCAGCCTAGACGGGGCAGCCCTATATTTT,CASSLDGAALYF
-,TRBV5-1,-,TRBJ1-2,TGCGCCAGCAGCTACCAGACAGGCGATTACTATGGCTACACCTTC,CASSYQTGDYYGYTF
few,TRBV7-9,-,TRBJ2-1,TGTGCCAGCAGCTCTAAAGGTCCGGATGAGCAGTTCTTC,CASSSKGPDEQFF
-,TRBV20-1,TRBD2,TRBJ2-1,TGCAGTGCTAGAGATCTGACTAGCGGAGAAGGGGGTGAGCAGTTCTTC,CSARDLTSGEGGEQFF
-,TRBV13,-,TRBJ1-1,TGTGCCAGCAGCCTAAAGATGCGTAACACTGAAGCTTTCTTT,CASSLKMRNTEAFF
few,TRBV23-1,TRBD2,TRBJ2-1,TGCGCCAGCAGTCAATCTGATTGGGGCGGGAGAGCAGGCAATGAGCAGTTCTTC,CASSQSDWGGRAGNEQFF
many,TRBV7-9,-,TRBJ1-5,TGTGCCAGCAGCGGGACGGGGAATCAGCCCCAGCATTTT,CASSGTGNQPQHF
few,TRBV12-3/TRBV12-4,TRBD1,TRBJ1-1,TGTGCCAGCGGTCGACAGGGTAGAGGAACTGAAGCTTTCTTT,CASGRQGRGTEAFF
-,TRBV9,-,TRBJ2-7,TGTGCCAGCAGCGTAACCCCTTTGGGCCCAGCGGGCTACGAGCAGTACTTC,CASSVTPLGPAGYEQYF
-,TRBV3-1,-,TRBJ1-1,TGTGCCAGCGAGCAAATGAACACTGAAGCTTTCTTT,CASEQMNTEAFF
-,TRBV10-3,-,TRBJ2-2,TGTGCCATCAGTGAGTCAACAGCCCCGAACACCGGGGAGCTGTTTTTT,CAISESTAPNTGELFF
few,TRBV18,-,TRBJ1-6,TGTGCCAGCTCACCACCCGGTGATTCACCCCTCCACTTT,CASSPPGDSPLHF
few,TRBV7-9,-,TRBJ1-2,TGTGCCAGCAGCTTAGCGCGTACAGGGAAGAATGGCTACACCTTC,CASSLARTGKNGYTF
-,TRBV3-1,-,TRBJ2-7,TGTGCCAGCAGCCACCAGTCCTACGAGCAGTACTTC,CASSHQSYEQYF
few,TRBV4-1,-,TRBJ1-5,TGCGCCAGCAGCCAAGGGGTACAGATCAATCAGCCCCAGCATTTT,CASSQGVQINQPQHF
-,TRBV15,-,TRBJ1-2,TGTGCCACCAGCAGAGACCTTCGCCCGCCCAATGGCTACACCTTC,CATSRDLRPPNGYTF
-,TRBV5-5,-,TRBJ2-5,TGTGCCAGCAGCTTGGACCGGGCCCAAGAGACCCAGTACTTC,CASSLDRAQETQYF
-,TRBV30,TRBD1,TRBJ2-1,TGTGCCTGGAGTGTACGGGGGACAGGGCTCAATGAGCAGTTCTTC,CAWSVRGTGLNEQFF
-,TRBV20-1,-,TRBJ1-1,TGCAGTGCTCCACCACCGATCACTGTCAGAGGGACTGAAGCTTTCTTT,CSAPPPITVRGTEAFF
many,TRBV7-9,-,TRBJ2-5,TGTGCCAGCAGCCCCGCGGAGACCCAGTACTTC,CASSPAETQYF
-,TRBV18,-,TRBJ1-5,TGTGCCAGCTCACAGGGTTTCAATCAGCCCCAGCATTTT,CASSQGFNQPQHF
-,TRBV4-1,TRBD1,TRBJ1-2,TGCGCCAGCAGCCAGTATGGGACAGGCACTAACTATGGCTACACCTTC,CASSQYGTGTNYGYTF
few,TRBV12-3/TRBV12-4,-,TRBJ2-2,TGTGCCAGCAGTTTAGGCCGGAGGTACACCGGGGAGCTGTTTTTT,CASSLGRRYTGELFF
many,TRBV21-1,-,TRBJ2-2,TGTGCCAGCAGCAAAGCAGAAAGGCCTTACACCGGGGAGCTGTTTTTT,CASSKAERPYTGELFF
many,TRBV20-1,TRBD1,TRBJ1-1,TGCAGTGCCAGGACAGGAGGGACTGAAGCTTTCTTT,CSARTGGTEAFF
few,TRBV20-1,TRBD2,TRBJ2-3,TGCAGTGCCCCCCCTAGCGGAAGGGGAGATACGCAGTATTTT,CSAPPSGRGDTQYF
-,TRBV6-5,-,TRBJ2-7,TGTGCCAGCAGCCCCCCCGGGAGAACCGGCGAGCAGTACTTC,CASSPPGRTGEQYF
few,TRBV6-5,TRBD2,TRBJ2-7,TGTGCCAGCGGCTCTAGCGGGAGCTCCTACGAGCAGTACTTC,CASGSSGSSYEQYF
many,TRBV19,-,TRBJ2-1,TGTGCCAGTAGTACCCTAATGGCGTCGAGCTCCTACAATGAGCAGTTCTTC,CASSTLMASSSYNEQFF
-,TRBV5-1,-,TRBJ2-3,TGCGCCAGCAGCTCGACGGGGGCCACAGATACGCAGTATTTT,CASSSTGATDTQYF
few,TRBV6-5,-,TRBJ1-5,TGTGCCAGCAGTCACAATAGCAATCAGCCCCAGCATTTT,CASSHNSNQPQHF
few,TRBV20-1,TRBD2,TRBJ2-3,TGCAGTGCGGAAGGACTAGCGGGCAGCACAGATACGCAGTATTTT,CSAEGLAGSTDTQYF